Each of the 5 T cell receptor beta chains below was sequenced from the same sample in a study of T cell changes during pregnancy in multiple sclerosis. The repertoire was sequenced with immunoSEQ multiplex PCR; TCRdb's copy has only in-frame clones and lacks some. This sample has some 38,000 clones, with around 89% found just once. Sequencing used CD4+ T cells from peripheral blood mononuclear cells, obtained in the second trimester of pregnancy. The receptors here all came from a female donor with multiple sclerosis, enrolled in a pregnancy study.

The V gene is TRBV19, the J gene TRBJ1-1; 8 nucleotides agree with TRBD1. The trim removed 8 bases at V and 1 base at J, leaving 3 bases unmatched. Germline CDR1 and CDR2: LNHDA and SQIVND (reference sequence). This CDR3 is 13 amino acids long. The CDR3 region is CASGTGRNTEAFF. Here the CDR3 DNA reads TGTGCCAGTGGGACAGGCCGGAACACTGAAGCTTTCTTT.

This chain links TRBV11-2 with TRBJ2-7, with 7 bases identical to TRBD2. The V and J ends lost 2 bases and 2 bases, in that order; junction bases with no gene match: 6. The CDR3 length is 15 residues. Germline V CDR1 and CDR2: SGHAT, FQNNGV. The DNA of the CDR3 is TGTGCCAGCAGCTTATCCACCGGGAGGACCTACGAGCAGTACTTC. Encoded protein: CASSLSTGRTYEQYF.

The chain recombines TRBV4-2 with TRBJ1-3; a weak D match, TRBD1 (5 bases). This CDR3 has 16 residues. Trimming took off 6 bases at V and 0 bases at J, with 15 bases between the two ends. Per germline, CDR1 LGHNA and CDR2 YNFKEQ. The DNA of the CDR3 is TGTGCCAGCAGTCCCGGTTGGGGGGACTCTGGAAACACCATATATTTT. Amino acids: CASSPGWGDSGNTIYF.

The V call is TRBV27, the J call TRBJ2-1; 7 bases are a match to TRBD2. Germline V gene sequence: CDR1 MNHEY, CDR2 SMNVEV (reference sequence). With V trimmed by 3 bases and J by 8 bases, 4 bases remained unmatched. This CDR3 region has 13 residues. In nucleotides, the CDR3 is TGTGCCAGCAGTTTTGGGGAGGGATATGAGCAGTTCTTC. Amino acid sequence: CASSFGEGYEQFF.

The chain is built from TRBV7-8 and TRBJ1-3; D call uncertain. CDR1 is SGHVS and CDR2 is FQNEAQ in the germline V gene. V shed 0 bases and J shed 0 bases, with 3 bases lying between them. There are 14 residues in the CDR3. The CDR3 is CASSLALSGNTIYF. The CDR3 region has the DNA TGTGCCAGCAGCTTAGCCCTCTCTGGAAACACCATATATTTT. Combining the CDR3 with reference TRBV7-8 and TRBJ1-3 gives the whole variable domain GAGVSQSPRYKVAKRGQDVALRCDPISGHVSLFWYQQALGQGPEFLTYFQNEAQLDKSGLPSDRFFAERPEGSVSTLKIQRTQQEDSAVYLCASSLALSGNTIYFGEGSWLTVV.